Below are 10 T cell receptor beta chains sequenced from a single sample in a study of response to subunit inactivated influenza vaccine (dated by TCRdb to between 2018 and 2020). The library relied on RT-PCR. Data came from an Illumina HiSeq 2500. In-frame beta chains were kept once TCRdb had trimmed the public reads at Q25 with fastp and called clones with MiXCR. Rows merge per CDR3 protein into single entries with the most common DNA and genes. A total of around 150,000 distinct CDR3 sequences appear in this sample, roughly 10% of them only once. The top ten hold around 12% of the sample. The time point tag for this specimen amounts to: 45 days after influenza vaccine administration. The sequencing used non-naive T cells sorted from PBMCs, collected more than 35 days after vaccination. The intended sense of this specimen's cell subset or site label: memory T cell fraction. These receptors all stem from a man in his fifties who received an inactivated influenza vaccine. Donor details come from another sample of the same person, matched by shared clones.

This clonotype was observed at least ten times. The chain couples TRBV11-2 to TRBJ2-5, with no clear D. Germline loops: CDR1 SGHAT, CDR2 FQNNGV. V was cut by 1 base and J by 5 bases, with 8 bases left in between. The CDR3 is made up of 13 amino acids. The CDR3 bases are TGTGCCAGCAGCTTAGGGCAGTACGAGACCCAGTACTTC. This gives the protein CASSLGQYETQYF.

The chain has TRBV29-1 and TRBJ2-5; D unclear. The CDR3 loop spans 12 amino acids. Germline lookup yields CDR1 SQVTM and CDR2 ANQGSEA. The V and J ends lost 3 bases and 5 bases respectively, with 10 bases between them. CDR3 in amino acids: CSVEGYLETQYF. In nucleotides, the CDR3 is TGCAGCGTTGAGGGGTATTTGGAGACCCAGTACTTC.

In its sample, this clonotype was seen many times. In nucleotides, the CDR3 is TGTGCCAGCAGTGATACGGGGACCCCGTTCTTC. Translated: CASSDTGTPFF. This chain connects TRBV6-1 to TRBJ2-1; D might be TRBD1 or TRBD2, each matching 5 bases. Germline CDR1 MNHNS, CDR2 SASEGT. V lost 3 bases to trimming and J lost 15 bases, with 12 bases between them. The CDR3 spans 11 residues.

This clonotype was seen a few times. CDR3 in DNA: TGCGCCAGCAGCCACCCAAGCGGGACAGGGGGCTACGAGCAGTACTTC. Protein sequence: CASSHPSGTGGYEQYF. V usage is TRBV4-1 and J usage is TRBJ2-7, with 11 bases matching TRBD1. With 3 bases clipped from V and 3 bases from J, the junction kept 7 bases outside the gene matches. Germline V CDR1 and CDR2: MGHRA, YSYEKL. The CDR3 is 16 residues long.

J is TRBJ2-7 and V is TRBV28; no definite D call. This CDR3 has 13 residues. Trimming stripped 4 bases from V and 4 bases from J, with 11 bases between. The germline V gene has CDR1 MDHEN and CDR2 SYDVKM. In DNA form, the CDR3 reads TGTGCCAGCAGTTCTATTCTCGCGTACGAGCAGTACTTC. This sequence encodes CASSSILAYEQYF.

The chain combines TRBV27 with TRBJ2-7, with a weak D call TRBD2 (6 bases). Trimming left V 5 bases short and J 2 bases short, with 19 bases between. Germline-derived CDR1 and CDR2 are MNHEY and SMNVEV (reference sequence). CDR3 length equals 16 residues. Here the CDR3 reads CASSRIGTQGAYEQYF. The DNA of the CDR3 is TGTGCCAGCAGTCGAATAGGGACTCAAGGGGCCTACGAGCAGTACTTC.

This clonotype was picked up a small number of times. This chain uses TRBV12-3 or TRBV12-4 with TRBJ1-5; D gene ambiguous. Deletions cut 1 base from V and 4 bases from J, with 14 bases between. The CDR3 sequence is 16 residues long. CDR3 DNA: TGTGCCAGCAGTTTAGGCCAAGGAAATGGAAATCAGCCCCAGCATTTT. Translation gives CASSLGQGNGNQPQHF.

This clonotype was picked up many times. The CDR3 region is CSARRGRANYNEQFF. CDR3 sequence (DNA): TGCAGTGCTAGGCGGGGCAGAGCAAATTACAATGAGCAGTTCTTC. The chain joins TRBV20-1 to TRBJ2-1; perhaps TRBD2 as D (6 bases). This CDR3 has 15 residues. V was trimmed by 3 bases and J by 4 bases, leaving 16 bases between them. Germline V lookup: CDR1 DFQATT, CDR2 SNEGSKA (reference sequence).

The rearrangement joins TRBV6-1 to TRBJ1-6; D call uncertain. With 1 base removed from V and 6 bases from J, the gap between germline ends came to 10 bases. Germline CDR1 reads MNHNS; CDR2 reads SASEGT. The CDR3 has 15 amino acids. CDR3 residues: CASSEEGGLNSPLHF. The CDR3 DNA reads as TGTGCCAGCAGTGAAGAGGGCGGACTTAATTCACCCCTCCACTTT.

This CDR3 reads CSASSPKGTEAFF. The CDR3 coding sequence is TGCAGTGCTAGTAGTCCGAAGGGAACTGAAGCTTTCTTT. The chain links TRBV20-1 to TRBJ1-1; D gene ambiguous. V was pared by 3 bases and J by 5 bases, with 13 bases between. The CDR3 extends over 13 amino acids. Germline V CDR1 and CDR2: DFQATT, SNEGSKA (reference sequence).